This TCR beta chain was sequenced during a study of OX40 agonist ivuxolimab in advanced cancers. In the study overall: Patients in the trial were receiving intravenous ivuxolimab every 2 weeks, at doses of 0.01 to 10 mg/kg.

Here immunoSEQ multiplex PCR was the method, and the copy in TCRdb shows in-frame clones only, minus some. The sample carries tens of thousands of clones, about 85% recorded once. Sequencing was performed on CD4+ or CD8+ T cells sorted from blood, taken in a trial of the OX40 agonist ivuxolimab. The receptor's source is an adult with an advanced solid tumor such as melanoma, head and neck, liver or kidney cancer.

The CDR3 DNA reads as TGTGCCAGCAGTTACTCCAGATTGGGGCAGACCCAGTACTTC. Amino acids: CASSYSRLGQTQYF. The J gene is TRBJ2-5, the V gene TRBV6-6; possible D gene TRBD1, 5 bases. CDR3 length: 14 amino acids. CDR1 and CDR2 (germline): MNHNY, SVGAGI (reference sequence). The V and J ends lost 0 bases and 6 bases respectively, with 11 bases between them.